This T cell receptor beta chain was recorded in a study of cytomegalovirus exposure and HLA in healthy donors. Study findings and constraints: When analyzed later, a missense DCLRE1C variant was found to be linked to TCR beta V- and J-gene trimming.

A note on this clone: Antigen unknown.

Germline loops: CDR1 SGHRS, CDR2 YFSETQ. V lost 3 bases to trimming and J lost 2 bases; unmatched junction nucleotides: 10. This CDR3 has 16 residues. Both 60 Vbeta primers and 13 Jbeta primers went into the PCR. Assay: immunoSEQ multiplex PCR; the TCRdb copy retains only in-frame clones and omits some. This sample has more than 90,000 clones, with 81% found just once. The receptor was isolated from a woman in her 70s in good health and CMV-seropositive. The genes are TRBV5-1 and TRBJ2-5; 7 nucleotides agree with TRBD2. Sample: PBMCs. The chain's CDR3 is CASSWSGGEIQETQYF. CDR3 bases: TGCGCCAGCAGCTGGAGTGGGGGGGAAATACAAGAGACCCAGTACTTC.